These 17 T cell receptor beta chains originate from one sample sequenced in a study of vaccination effects on CD4 cells after COVID-19 (dated by TCRdb to about 2022). The ViraFEST assay stimulated PBMC with viral peptide pools and then used TCR sequencing to identify antigen-specific CD4+ T cell clonotypes by expansion. After more than nine days of culture, CD4+ T cells were isolated with the EasySep CD4+ T cell isolation kit. Each participant got two doses of an mRNA SARS-CoV-2 vaccine, either BNT162b2 or mRNA-1273. Their antigens are not known. Library prep was done by the immunoSEQ multiplex PCR assay. Drawn from immuneACCESS, this table holds only the in-frame rearrangements with V and J called that TCRdb kept. Clones are partly lost; checked studies trace under half to an unresolved V gene and leave the rest unexplained. The sample data list some 29,000 clones, and roughly 74% of these were observed just once. The top ten clones comprise roughly a sixth of the sample.

The sequencing here drew on CD4+ T cells from PBMCs cultured with HCoV-OC43 spike peptides, taken after COVID-19 vaccination. The intended sense of this specimen's cell subset or site label: HCoV-OC43 spike overlapping peptide pool stimulation. The source is a human donor who received a COVID-19 vaccine.

This clone has more than one count but fewer than ten. The gene calls are TRBV16 and TRBJ1-2; possibly TRBD1 for D (5 bases). This CDR3 comprises 15 residues. The germline gives CDR1 KGHSY, CDR2 FQNENV. Trimming shortened V by 1 base and J by 2 bases, and 11 bases separated the two germline ends. CDR3 bases: TGTGCCAGCAGCCAATTAGGGGAGGCAAACTATGGCTACACCTTC. It yields the protein CASSQLGEANYGYTF. Using reference TRBV16 and TRBJ1-2 for the parts outside the CDR3, the full variable domain is GEEVAQTPKHLVRGEGQKAKLYCAPIKGHSYVFWYQQVLKNEFKFLISFQNENVFDETGMPKERFSAKCLPNSPCSLEIQATKLEDSAVYFCASSQLGEANYGYTFGSGTRLTVV.

The chain carries TRBV6-5 and TRBJ2-1; 12 nucleotides align to TRBD2. The CDR3 has 15 amino acids. V gave up 5 bases and J gave up 9 bases; unmatched junction bases: 8. In germline, CDR1 is MNHEY, CDR2 SVGAGI. The chain's CDR3 is CASSRPSGGAVEQFF. The CDR3 DNA sequence: TGTGCCAGCAGTCGACCTAGCGGGGGGGCCGTTGAGCAGTTCTTC.

CDR3 sequence reads: CARGSYEGETQYF. CDR3 DNA: TGTGCCAGGGGTTCCTACGAAGGAGAGACCCAGTACTTC. This chain connects TRBV24-1 to TRBJ2-5; no clear D gene. With 11 bases removed from V and 4 bases from J, the gap between germline ends came to 16 bases. Germline-derived CDR1 and CDR2 are KGHDR and SFDVKD. CDR3 length: 13 amino acids.

The sample holds one count of this clone. The J gene is TRBJ1-5, the V gene TRBV19; 9 bases are shared with TRBD1. Trimming at V came to 6 bases and at J to 5 bases, leaving 8 bases not matched to a gene. Germline V CDR1 and CDR2: LNHDA, SQIVND (reference sequence). The CDR3 covers 15 residues. In DNA, the CDR3 is TGTGCCAGTAGGACTACGACAGGGGGTGATCAGCCCCAGCATTTT. As protein: CASRTTTGGDQPQHF.

CDR3 residues: CASSSGLAGAYEQYF. The CDR3 nucleotides are TGTGCCAGCAGTTCGGGACTAGCGGGAGCCTACGAGCAGTACTTC. The J gene is TRBJ2-7, the V gene TRBV6-5; 14 bases align to TRBD2. Unmatched junction bases numbered 1, after V lost 4 bases and J lost 2 bases. This CDR3 is 15 amino acids long. Germline V lookup: CDR1 MNHEY, CDR2 SVGAGI.

This chain links TRBV10-2 with TRBJ2-3, with 9 bases that match TRBD2. Germline V CDR1 and CDR2: WSHSY, SAAADI. The CDR3 loop spans 16 amino acids. The J segment lost 6 bases and the V segment lost 6 bases, leaving 13 bases of the junction unmatched. The CDR3 loop reads CASRRLMAGGLDTQYF. CDR3 nucleotide sequence: TGCGCCAGCAGACGACTAATGGCGGGGGGGCTGGATACGCAGTATTTT.

The chain links TRBV12-3 or TRBV12-4 to TRBJ1-2; TRBD1 aligns across 8 bases. J lost 4 bases, V lost 7 bases, and 5 bases had no gene match. The CDR3 covers 13 residues. The CDR3 spells CASNRGDPYGYTF. As DNA, the CDR3 is TGTGCCAGCAACAGGGGGGACCCCTATGGCTACACCTTC.

Turning to this clone: The junction and the germline gene differ at one end; a read error may be behind it. The chain combines TRBV29-1 with TRBJ2-7; tentatively, D is TRBD1 or TRBD2 (5 bases each). The CDR3 is 15 residues long. Germline V gene sequence: CDR1 SQVTM, CDR2 ANQGSEA. Here the CDR3 reads CSVEAGTLSSYEQYF. The DNA of the CDR3 is TGCAGCGTCGAAGCCGGGACGCTAAGCTCCTACGAGCAGTACTTC.

This chain links TRBV21-1 with TRBJ1-3; the D call in the table, TRBD1, was not verified against the DNA. TRBV21-1 is tagged as a pseudogene. The CDR3 has 17 amino acids. The DNA for the CDR3 is TGTGCCAGCAGCAAGTTGACAGGGACTGACTCTGGAAACACCATATATTTT. Amino acids: CASSKLTGTDSGNTIYF.

The chain employs TRBV19 and TRBJ2-1, with TRBD2 identical over 15 bases. The germline V gene has CDR1 LNHDA and CDR2 SQIVND (reference sequence). This CDR3 spans 15 amino acids. The V gene end was trimmed by 4 bases and the J gene end by 9 bases; junction bases not matched to a gene: 4. The CDR3 sequence is CASSTGTSGGREQFF. The CDR3 DNA follows: TGTGCCAGTAGTACCGGGACTAGCGGGGGGCGTGAGCAGTTCTTC.

The genes are TRBV5-1 and TRBJ2-5; TRBD1 matches at 11 bases. The V gene end was trimmed by 4 bases and the J gene end by 4 bases; junction bases not matched to a gene: 6. Germline V gene data show CDR1 as SGHRS and CDR2 as YFSETQ. CDR3 length: 15 amino acids. CDR3 sequence (DNA): TGCGCCAGCAGCATCCCCGGGACAGGGGGAGAGACCCAGTACTTC. This translates into CASSIPGTGGETQYF.

The chain links TRBV5-1 to TRBJ2-7; D possibly uses TRBD1 or TRBD2 (5 bases each). V lost 0 bases and J lost 7, with 14 bases in between. Germline lookup yields CDR1 SGHRS and CDR2 YFSETQ. The CDR3 runs to 14 residues. This chain's CDR3 is CASSLEGASGEQYF. The CDR3, as DNA: TGCGCCAGCAGCTTGGAAGGGGCGTCGGGGGAGCAGTACTTC. Based on the CDR3 plus reference TRBV5-1 and TRBJ2-7, the full variable domain is KAGVTQTPRYLIKTRGQQVTLSCSPISGHRSVSWYQQTPGQGLQFLFEYFSETQRNKGNFPGRFSGRQFSNSRSEMNVSTLELGDSALYLCASSLEGASGEQYFGPGTRLTVT.

By frequency in the sample, this clone is medium-sized. CDR3 DNA: TGTGCCAGCAGTAAACCGGGACAGGGGACCTATGGCTACACCTTC. Protein: CASSKPGQGTYGYTF. The gene calls are TRBV6-5 and TRBJ1-2, with 10 bases fitting TRBD1. CDR3 length: 15 residues. Trimming took 5 bases from V and 4 from J; bases not matched to a gene: 7. CDR1 MNHEY and CDR2 SVGAGI come from the germline V gene.

A few counts support this clone. This chain uses TRBV4-1 with TRBJ2-1; 8 positions agree with TRBD2. After removal of 4 bases from V and 1 base from J, the junction contained 9 bases not matched to a gene. The CDR3 length is 17 residues. Germline CDR1 MGHRA, CDR2 YSYEKL. CDR3 loop: CASSRGGLVPSYNEQFF. The CDR3 region has the DNA TGCGCCAGCAGCCGAGGGGGACTAGTTCCATCCTACAATGAGCAGTTCTTC.

This clone was counted a single time. This chain uses TRBV5-6 with TRBJ1-4; 7 bases agree with TRBD1. Germline CDR1 and CDR2: SGHDT and YYEEEE. There are 16 residues in the CDR3. J lost 8 bases, V lost 3 bases, and 13 bases had no gene match. Here the CDR3 reads CASSSLRQGEREKLFF. Written as DNA, the CDR3 is TGTGCCAGCAGCTCCCTTCGACAGGGAGAGAGGGAAAAACTGTTTTTT.

This clone showed up just once. The CDR3 loop reads CASSILAGVYEQYF. DNA of the CDR3: TGTGCCAGCAGCATACTAGCGGGGGTCTACGAGCAGTACTTC. The gene calls are TRBV11-2 and TRBJ2-7; 11 bases are a match to TRBD2. This CDR3 spans 14 amino acids. Germline-derived CDR1 and CDR2 are SGHAT and FQNNGV. Trimming took 5 bases from V and 3 from J; bases not matched to a gene: 3.

The chain links TRBV10-2 to TRBJ1-4; no firm D call. Trimming took 6 bases from V and 7 from J, leaving 12 bases between them. The length of the CDR3 is 13 residues. Germline lookup yields CDR1 WSHSY and CDR2 SAAADI. CDR3: CASRITGGEKLFF. The CDR3 nucleotides are TGCGCCAGCAGGATCACGGGAGGTGAAAAACTGTTTTTT.